Listed below are T cell receptor beta chains from one sample, sequenced in a study of cytomegalovirus exposure and HLA in healthy donors. Produced via immunoSEQ multiplex PCR; TCRdb's table is partial and in-frame only. The data hold about 220,000 clones, with under 95% observed a single time. The sample comprised PBMCs. All receptors come from a woman younger than 35 in good health and CMV-seronegative. Each CDR3 is given without its conserved first and last residue. The order of the fields is J gene, V gene, CDR3 protein.

TRBJ2-1 | TRBV15 | ATSGRRASLHNEQF
TRBJ2-5 | TRBV27 | ASSSWKVGLEQETQY
TRBJ2-2 | TRBV19 | ASASGRANTGELF
TRBJ2-3 | TRBV27 | ASIGAVWGDTQY
TRBJ1-5 | TRBV6-1 | AAGLNQPQH
TRBJ2-2 | TRBV4-1 | ASSHIDTGELF
TRBJ1-2 | TRBV28 | ASSFPQGLDYGYT
TRBJ1-1 | TRBV7-9 | ASSTSPGGRTEAF
TRBJ2-1 | TRBV5-1 | ASSLGPAGAEQF
TRBJ1-2 | TRBV6-5 | ASSNPRQGNYGYT
TRBJ1-1 | TRBV7-7 | ASSRAVGTEAF
TRBJ1-1 | TRBV19 | ASSNEGNTEAF
TRBJ1-1 | TRBV9 | ASTKILEDGGTEAF
TRBJ1-3 | TRBV29-1 | SVAGGSAGNTIY
TRBJ1-4 | TRBV30 | AWSVQTGVGEKLF
TRBJ1-2 | TRBV10-3 | AISEGGYGYT
TRBJ2-5 | TRBV7-6 | ASSLAPLGAETQY
TRBJ2-3 | TRBV10-3 | AISVDSGLTDTQY
TRBJ1-4 | TRBV6-5 | ASSSQGLANEKLF
TRBJ2-1 | TRBV11-2 | ASSSNSGRVYNEQF
TRBJ2-7 | TRBV29-1 | SVRTQSYEQY
TRBJ2-3 | TRBV7-2 | ASSLGGLGGRVTDTQY
TRBJ2-1 | TRBV15 | ATSRGTGGNEQF
TRBJ2-3 | TRBV5-1 | ASSSSGRGPDTQY
TRBJ2-2 | TRBV30 | AWSVLKGMRQGFTGELF
TRBJ2-1 | TRBV27 | ASIKPPGGSYNEQF
TRBJ2-7 | TRBV5-1 | ASSLTGIDEQY
TRBJ2-7 | TRBV6-1 | ASTFGQQYEQY
TRBJ2-5 | TRBV4-2 | ASSQEGQGLETQY
TRBJ1-4 | TRBV5-1 | ASSPAGTGSEKLF
TRBJ1-4 | TRBV28 | ASSLYYEKLF
TRBJ2-5 | TRBV5-1 | ASRGQETQY
TRBJ1-2 | TRBV29-1 | SVINSNYGYT
TRBJ2-1 | TRBV7-9 | ASSLHTVYNEQF
TRBJ2-2 | TRBV28 | ASRGGLAGVELF
TRBJ2-1 | TRBV10-2 | ASSEEREWGDEQF
TRBJ1-2 | TRBV27 | ASSETRQGTGGYT
TRBJ2-7 | TRBV4-1 | ASSPTSGSVYEQY
TRBJ2-1 | TRBV5-1 | ASSPRLEISYNEQF
TRBJ1-1 | TRBV5-1 | ASSSPGQGVNTEAF
TRBJ2-3 | TRBV29-1 | SVASGRTSSTDTQY
TRBJ1-5 | TRBV10-1 | ASSEGVYQPQH
TRBJ2-5 | TRBV19 | ASSIDSEETQY
TRBJ2-7 | TRBV23-1 | ASSPGISYEQY
TRBJ2-1 | TRBV28 | ASSNGQGKSSYNEQF
TRBJ2-1 | TRBV6-5 | ASGGSGPYNEQF
TRBJ2-3 | TRBV30 | AWSPAGGPTDTQY
TRBJ1-2 | TRBV13 | ASSSGASNYGYT
TRBJ2-2 | TRBV19 | ASRGKGGTGELF
TRBJ1-2 | TRBV29-1 | SVGSSTANYGYT